Presented here are 11 T cell receptor beta chains from one specimen sequenced in a study of regulatory T cells in long-lasting Graves disease listed by TCRdb under 2021. The method behind the library was multiplex PCR. The sequencer listed for this sample is Illumina HiSeq 4000. CDR3 regions were amplified by Arm-PCR with iRepertoire HTBI primers to construct TCR beta libraries. TCRdb itself trimmed the public reads at Q25 with fastp, ran MiXCR and retained productive beta chains. When rows share a CDR3 protein, they turn into one entry using the most common DNA and genes. The sample yields roughly 380,000 distinct CDR3 sequences; about a sixth were counted once. The top ten clonotypes cover about a fifth of the sample. The intended sense of this specimen's time point label: newly diagnosed GD, antithyroid drugs for less than 3 months. RNA was extracted from PBMCs in TRIzol for both TCR sequencing and RNA sequencing.

Specimen: peripheral blood mononuclear cells (PBMCs), collected at new diagnosis, from a patient treated with antithyroid drugs. These TCRs come from a female donor with Graves disease.

This clonotype was picked up a small number of times. The CDR3 here is CASGGVGSNYEQYF. The CDR3 DNA reads TGCGCCAGCGGGGGAGTGGGGTCGAACTACGAGCAGTACTTC. The chain is built from TRBV4-1 and TRBJ2-7; D tentatively reads TRBD1 or TRBD2 (5 bases each). The V end was cut by 8 bases, the J end by 3 bases, with 17 bases between. Germline V lookup: CDR1 MGHRA, CDR2 YSYEKL. The CDR3 totals 14 residues.

This clonotype was observed at least ten times. V is TRBV20-1 and J is TRBJ2-7, with 16 positions matching TRBD2. Germline V gene data show CDR1 as DFQATT and CDR2 as SNEGSKA (reference sequence). This CDR3 region has 12 residues. As DNA, the CDR3 is TGCGCGGGGACTAGCGGGAGGGACGAGCAGTACTTC. Translated, it gives CAGTSGRDEQYF.

The gene calls are TRBV14 and TRBJ2-1; the D is unclear. Trimming took off 1 base at V and 7 bases at J, with 17 bases between the two ends. The germline CDR1 and CDR2 sequences are SGHDN and FVKESK. The CDR3 extends over 16 amino acids. The CDR3: CASSQVWGGSQNEQFF. Here the CDR3 DNA reads TGTGCCAGCAGCCAAGTTTGGGGTGGGTCCCAAAATGAGCAGTTCTTC.

The table lists this clonotype with many counts. The rearrangement uses TRBV3-1 and TRBJ1-1; no reliable D call. V lost 4 bases to trimming and J lost 2 bases, with 14 bases between them. Germline V gene sequence: CDR1 LGHDT, CDR2 YNNKEL (reference sequence). CDR3 length: 15 amino acids. The CDR3 sequence: CASSPWRDLNTEAFF. DNA for the CDR3: TGTGCCAGCAGCCCCTGGAGGGATCTAAACACTGAAGCTTTCTTT.

In its sample, this clonotype was seen many times. The rearrangement uses TRBV20-1 and TRBJ1-2; D is uncertain. V was shortened by 4 bases and J by 1 base, with 7 bases between the two germline ends. The length of the CDR3 is 12 residues. Germline V gives CDR1 DFQATT, CDR2 SNEGSKA (reference sequence). In DNA, the CDR3 is TGCAGTGCTATCGCGGTTAACTATGGCTACACCTTC. This sequence encodes CSAIAVNYGYTF.

This clonotype occurred a few times. The rearrangement links TRBV13 to TRBJ1-1; possible D gene TRBD1, 6 bases. V was clipped by 3 bases and J by 11 bases, with 13 bases between them. The CDR3 length is 12 residues. CDR1 is PRHDT and CDR2 is FYEKMQ in the germline V gene (reference sequence). CDR3: CASSFTGWRAFF. Here the CDR3 DNA reads TGTGCCAGCAGCTTTACAGGGTGGAGGGCTTTCTTT.

On this clonotype itself: A much larger clone differs from this one at a single base, so this may be a read error. The gene calls are TRBV15 and TRBJ1-6; D perhaps matches TRBD1 (5 bases). The V end lost 3 bases, the J end lost 5 bases, and 14 bases lay between the germline ends. There are 16 residues in the CDR3. Germline CDR1 reads LNHNV; CDR2 reads YYDKDF (reference sequence). The CDR3 sequence: CATSSLMAGHNSPLHF. The CDR3 DNA reads as TGTGCCACCAGCAGCCTCATGGCGGGGCATAATTCACCCCTCCACTTT.

In this sample, this clonotype turned up many times. The rearrangement uses TRBV15 and TRBJ2-7; 8 nucleotides match TRBD2. The V segment lost 0 bases and the J segment 3 bases; nucleotides outside the gene matches: 7. Germline V gene sequence: CDR1 LNHNV, CDR2 YYDKDF (reference sequence). CDR3 size: 16 residues. CDR3 DNA: TGTGCCACCAGCAGAGAGACGTGGGCGGGAGGCTACGAGCAGTACTTC. It specifies CATSRETWAGGYEQYF.

There are a few counts of this clonotype. This chain connects TRBV4-3 to TRBJ1-3; D perhaps matches TRBD1 (6 bases). Per the germline V gene, CDR1 is LGHNA and CDR2 is YSLEER. There are 17 residues in the CDR3. Trimming removed 3 bases at V and 4 bases at J, with 19 bases between. The CDR3 DNA sequence: TGCGCCAGCAGCCAGACGACAGGCGATAGTACCGGAAACACCATATATTTT. Translating gives CASSQTTGDSTGNTIYF.

Concerning this clonotype: One base away lies a much larger clone, so this may be a sequencing read error. In this CDR3 the conserved last residue, phenylalanine or tryptophan, is missing, so a read error is likely. The V and J genes are TRBV5-5 and TRBJ1-1, with no clear D. V was cut by 4 bases and J by 1 base, with 11 bases left in between. This CDR3 has 14 amino acids. The germline CDR1 and CDR2 sequences are SGHKS and YYEKEE (reference sequence). In DNA, the CDR3 is TGTGCCAGCAGCGGAGGGTTTCGGAACACTGAAGCTTTCCTT. This gives the protein CASSGGFRNTEAFL.

This clonotype showed up just a few times. The rearrangement links TRBV5-6 to TRBJ1-5, with D possibly TRBD1 on 5 matching bases. CDR3 length equals 17 residues. V was pared by 4 bases and J by 5 bases, with 22 bases between. Per the germline V gene, CDR1 is SGHDT and CDR2 is YYEEEE. DNA of the CDR3: TGTGCCAGCAGCCCTCGGGGTATGGGGCCCGGTGATCAGCCCCAGCATTTT. As protein: CASSPRGMGPGDQPQHF.